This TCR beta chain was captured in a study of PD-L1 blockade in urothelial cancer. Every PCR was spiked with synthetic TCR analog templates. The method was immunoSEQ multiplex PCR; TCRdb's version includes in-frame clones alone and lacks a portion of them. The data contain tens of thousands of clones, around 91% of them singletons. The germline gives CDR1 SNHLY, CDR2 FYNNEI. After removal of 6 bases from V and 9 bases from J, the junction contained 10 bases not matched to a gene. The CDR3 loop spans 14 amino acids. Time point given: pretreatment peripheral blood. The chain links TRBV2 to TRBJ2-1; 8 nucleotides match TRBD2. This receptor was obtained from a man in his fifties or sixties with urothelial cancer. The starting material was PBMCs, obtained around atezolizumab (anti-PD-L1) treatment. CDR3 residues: CASSLLAEVGEQFF. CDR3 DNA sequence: TGTGCCAGCAGCCTACTAGCGGAGGTTGGTGAGCAGTTCTTC.